The 14 T cell receptor beta chains in this list originate from one sample, sequenced in a study of shared T cell receptors in the human thymus. Some clones are missing from TCRdb's copy, which holds only in-frame ones; the method was immunoSEQ multiplex PCR. The sample contains 500,000 to 550,000 clones, about 80% of which appear only once. These data were also filed under a second study, of human thymus T cells.

The sample consisted of thymocytes. All receptors come from a boy under two years old with a congenital heart defect.

This clone was recorded a few times. V is TRBV5-1 and J is TRBJ2-7; 11 positions match TRBD1. The ends lost 4 bases at V and 4 bases at J; junction bases unmatched: 4. CDR1 and CDR2 from the germline V gene are SGHRS and YFSETQ. The CDR3 is 14 residues long. The CDR3 loop is CASSPWDRGYEQYF. Written as DNA, the CDR3 is TGCGCCAGCAGCCCGTGGGACAGGGGGTACGAGCAGTACTTC.

V is TRBV11-3 and J is TRBJ2-7; D possibly corresponds to TRBD1 (7 bases). V gave up 4 bases and J gave up 2 bases, with 18 bases separating them. Germline V gene data show CDR1 as SGHNT and CDR2 as YENEEA. There are 16 residues in the CDR3. The CDR3, as DNA: TGTGCCAGCAGCTCCGCAGGGGGGCGGAACGCCTACGAGCAGTACTTC. Protein: CASSSAGGRNAYEQYF.

This rearrangement joins TRBV19 to TRBJ2-2, with 10 bases that match TRBD1. Germline CDR1 LNHDA, CDR2 SQIVND (reference sequence). The CDR3 is 17 residues long. Trimming removed 3 bases from V and 1 base from J; junction bases left unmatched: 5. Here the CDR3 reads CASSMDDRGQNTGELFF. The DNA of the CDR3 is TGTGCCAGTAGTATGGACGACAGGGGGCAGAACACCGGGGAGCTGTTTTTT.

This clone has more than one count but fewer than ten. The chain employs TRBV7-9 and TRBJ1-4; 10 bases fit TRBD1. The CDR3 sequence is 17 residues long. The ends lost 5 bases at V and 6 bases at J; junction bases unmatched: 12. The V gene's germline CDR1 is SEHNR and CDR2 FQNEAQ (reference sequence). The CDR3 region has the DNA TGTGCCAGCAGCCTACGACAGGGGGCGGGCGGGGATGAAAAACTGTTTTTT. Translation gives CASSLRQGAGGDEKLFF.

This chain connects TRBV11-3 to TRBJ1-1; no firm D call. The CDR3 length is 13 residues. Germline loops: CDR1 SGHNT, CDR2 YENEEA. Trimming removed 6 bases from V and 0 bases from J, with 8 bases in between. The CDR3 DNA sequence: TGTGCCAGCAGGTGGCACATGAACACTGAAGCTTTCTTT. It codes for CASRWHMNTEAFF.

The chain links TRBV6-1 to TRBJ2-1; TRBD2 agrees at 7 bases. The germline CDR1 and CDR2 sequences are MNHNS and SASEGT. V was clipped by 4 bases and J by 5 bases; unmatched bases: 5. The CDR3 is made up of 14 amino acids. This CDR3 reads CASSGRERNNEQFF. Here the CDR3 DNA reads TGTGCCAGCAGTGGGCGGGAGAGGAACAATGAGCAGTTCTTC.

CDR3 bases: TGTGCCTGGAGCTTGACAGGGGTATACGAGCAGTACTTC. Its translation is CAWSLTGVYEQYF. The gene calls are TRBV30 and TRBJ2-7, with 8 bases fitting TRBD1. The CDR3 extends over 13 amino acids. Per the germline V gene, CDR1 is GTSNPN and CDR2 is SVGIG (reference sequence). V was pared by 3 bases and J by 4 bases, with 5 bases of the junction left unmatched.

The chain links TRBV29-1 to TRBJ2-5, with 8 bases matching TRBD2. Per germline, CDR1 SQVTM and CDR2 ANQGSEA. V shed 6 bases, J shed 7 bases, and the junction held 7 bases outside the gene matches. The CDR3 spans 12 residues. The CDR3 nucleotides are TGCAGCGTGGGGACTAGAGGCGGGACCCAGTACTTC. It codes for CSVGTRGGTQYF. The entire variable domain, with the rest obtained from reference TRBV29-1 and TRBJ2-5, is as follows: SAVISQKPSRDICQRGTSLTIQCQVDSQVTMMFWYRQQPGQSLTLIATANQGSEATYESGFVIDKFPISRPNLTFSTLTVSNMSPEDSSIYLCSVGTRGGTQYFGPGTRLLVL.

The chain has TRBV6-6 and TRBJ2-7; TRBD2 agrees at 10 bases. The CDR3 is made up of 14 amino acids. Germline CDR1 reads MNHNY; CDR2 reads SVGAGI (reference sequence). J was trimmed by 2 bases and V by 4 bases; bases with no gene match: 2. CDR3 in amino acids: CASSSSGRAYEQYF. The CDR3 DNA follows: TGTGCCAGCAGTTCGAGCGGGAGGGCCTACGAGCAGTACTTC.

The rearrangement joins TRBV5-1 to TRBJ2-3, with 10 bases lining up with TRBD2. Germline V gene sequence: CDR1 SGHRS, CDR2 YFSETQ. V lost 2 bases to trimming and J lost 5 bases; unmatched junction nucleotides: 8. There are 16 residues in the CDR3. CDR3 DNA: TGCGCCAGCAGCTTTCTAGCGGGAGTCCTCGTAGATACGCAGTATTTT. This encodes CASSFLAGVLVDTQYF.

The chain carries TRBV4-3 and TRBJ2-7; weak D call: TRBD1 (6 bases). Trimming removed 0 bases at V and 7 bases at J, with 19 bases between. Germline-derived CDR1 and CDR2 are LGHNA and YSLEER. This CDR3 has 16 residues. The DNA of the CDR3 is TGCGCCAGCAGCCAAGATCCGGACAGACCCCCTGGGGAGCAGTACTTC. It encodes CASSQDPDRPPGEQYF.

The J gene is TRBJ2-2, the V gene TRBV7-2, with 11 positions matching TRBD2. The CDR3 length is 19 residues. Per germline, CDR1 SGHTA and CDR2 FQGNSA. J lost 0 bases, V lost 1 base, and 7 bases had no gene match. The CDR3 sequence: CASSLVDSGRASNTGELFF. Here the CDR3 DNA reads TGTGCCAGCAGCTTAGTGGATAGCGGGAGGGCCTCGAACACCGGGGAGCTGTTTTTT.

V and J are TRBV4-1 and TRBJ2-5; 10 bases line up with TRBD2. With V trimmed by 3 bases and J by 5 bases, 6 bases remained unmatched. The CDR3 covers 15 residues. Per germline, CDR1 MGHRA and CDR2 YSYEKL. The CDR3 region has the DNA TGCGCCAGCAGCCAGACTAGCGGGTATGCGGAGACCCAGTACTTC. This encodes CASSQTSGYAETQYF.

The chain carries TRBV15 and TRBJ2-2; 9 bases match TRBD2. This CDR3 is 15 amino acids long. Per the germline V gene, CDR1 is LNHNV and CDR2 is YYDKDF (reference sequence). Unmatched junction bases numbered 5, after V lost 3 bases and J lost 6 bases. The CDR3 region is CATSRTSGPPGELFF. As DNA, the CDR3 is TGTGCCACCAGCAGGACTAGCGGACCCCCCGGGGAGCTGTTTTTT.